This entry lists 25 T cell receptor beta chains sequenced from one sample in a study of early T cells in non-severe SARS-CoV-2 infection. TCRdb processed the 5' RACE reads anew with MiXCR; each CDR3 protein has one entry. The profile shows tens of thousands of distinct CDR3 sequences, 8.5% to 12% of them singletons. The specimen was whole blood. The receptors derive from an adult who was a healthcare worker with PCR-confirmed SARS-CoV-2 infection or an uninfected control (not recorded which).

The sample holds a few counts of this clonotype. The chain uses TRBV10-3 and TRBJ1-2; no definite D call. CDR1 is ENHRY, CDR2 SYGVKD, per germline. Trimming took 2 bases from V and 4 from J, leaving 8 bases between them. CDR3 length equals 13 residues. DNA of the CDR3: TGTGCCATCAGTGAGGGCACTTTCTATGGCTACACCTTC. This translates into CAISEGTFYGYTF.

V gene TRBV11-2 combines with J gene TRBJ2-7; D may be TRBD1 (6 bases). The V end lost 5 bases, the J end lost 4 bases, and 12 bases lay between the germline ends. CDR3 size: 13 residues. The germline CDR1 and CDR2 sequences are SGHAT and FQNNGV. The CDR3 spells CASSRDTVYEQYF. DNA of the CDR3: TGTGCCAGCAGCCGGGACACGGTTTACGAGCAGTACTTC.

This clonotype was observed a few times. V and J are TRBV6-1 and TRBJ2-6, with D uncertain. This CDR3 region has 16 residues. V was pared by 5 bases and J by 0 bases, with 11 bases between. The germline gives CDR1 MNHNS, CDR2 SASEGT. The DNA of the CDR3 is TGTGCCAGCAGTTTTCCGACCGACTCTGGGGCCAACGTCCTGACTTTC. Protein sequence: CASSFPTDSGANVLTF.

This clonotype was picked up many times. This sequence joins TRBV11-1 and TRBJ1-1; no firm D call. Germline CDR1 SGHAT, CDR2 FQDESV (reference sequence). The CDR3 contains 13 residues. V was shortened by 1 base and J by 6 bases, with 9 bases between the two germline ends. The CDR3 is CASSLVEVAEAFF. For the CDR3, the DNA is TGTGCCAGCAGCTTAGTCGAGGTGGCTGAAGCTTTCTTT.

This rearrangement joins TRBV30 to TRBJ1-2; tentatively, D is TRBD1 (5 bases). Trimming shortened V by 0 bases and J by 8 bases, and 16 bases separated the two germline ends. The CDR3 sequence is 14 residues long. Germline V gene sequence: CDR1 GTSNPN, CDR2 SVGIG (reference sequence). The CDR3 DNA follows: TGTGCCTGGAGTGTACTTACGGGGACGGAAGGCTACACCTTC. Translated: CAWSVLTGTEGYTF.

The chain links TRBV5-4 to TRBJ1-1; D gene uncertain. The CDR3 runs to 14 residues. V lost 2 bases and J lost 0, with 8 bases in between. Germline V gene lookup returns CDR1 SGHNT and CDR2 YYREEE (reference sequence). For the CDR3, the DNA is TGTGCCAGCAGCTTCTTGGAGATGAACACTGAAGCTTTCTTT. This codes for CASSFLEMNTEAFF.

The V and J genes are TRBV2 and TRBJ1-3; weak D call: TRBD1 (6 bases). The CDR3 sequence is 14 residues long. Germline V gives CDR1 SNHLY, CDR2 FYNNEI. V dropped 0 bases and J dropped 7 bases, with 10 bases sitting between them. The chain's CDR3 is CASSEARQGNTIYF. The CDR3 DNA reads TGTGCCAGCAGTGAAGCGCGTCAGGGGAACACCATATATTTT. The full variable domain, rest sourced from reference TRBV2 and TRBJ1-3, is EPEVTQTPSHQVTQMGQEVILRCVPISNHLYFYWYRQILGQKVEFLVSFYNNEISEKSEIFDDQFSVERPDGSNFTLKIRSTKLEDSAMYFCASSEARQGNTIYFGEGSWLTVV.

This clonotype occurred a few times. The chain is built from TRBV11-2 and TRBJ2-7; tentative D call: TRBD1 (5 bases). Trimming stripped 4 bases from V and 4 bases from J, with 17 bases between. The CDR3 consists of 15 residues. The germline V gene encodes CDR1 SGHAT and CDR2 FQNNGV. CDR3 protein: CASSSPGSGKYEQYF. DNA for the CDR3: TGTGCCAGCAGCTCGCCCGGTTCAGGGAAATACGAGCAGTACTTC.

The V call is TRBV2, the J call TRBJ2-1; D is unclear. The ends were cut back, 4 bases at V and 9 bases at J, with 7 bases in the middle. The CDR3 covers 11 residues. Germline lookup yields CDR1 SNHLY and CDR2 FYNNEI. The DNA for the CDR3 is TGTGCCAGCAGTGTAGGTGGTGAGCAGTTCTTC. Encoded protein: CASSVGGEQFF.

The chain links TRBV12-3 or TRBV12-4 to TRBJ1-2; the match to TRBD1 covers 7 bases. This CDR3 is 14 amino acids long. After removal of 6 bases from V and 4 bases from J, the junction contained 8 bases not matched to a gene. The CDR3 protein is CASSPPGGGYGYTF. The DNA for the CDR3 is TGTGCCAGCAGCCCTCCAGGGGGAGGCTATGGCTACACCTTC.

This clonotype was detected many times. The CDR3 loop is CASSPWGASANYEQYF. In DNA form, the CDR3 reads TGTGCCAGCAGCCCCTGGGGGGCTAGCGCGAACTACGAGCAGTACTTC. This chain joins TRBV7-2 and TRBJ2-7; TRBD1 or TRBD2 may be the D gene (6 bases each). V was pared by 5 bases and J by 3 bases, with 20 bases between. The CDR3 is made up of 16 amino acids. In germline, CDR1 is SGHTA, CDR2 FQGNSA.

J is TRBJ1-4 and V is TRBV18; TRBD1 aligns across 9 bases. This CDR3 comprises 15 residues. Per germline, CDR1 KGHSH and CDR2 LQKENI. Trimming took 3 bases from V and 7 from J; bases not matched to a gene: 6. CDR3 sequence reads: CASSPKQGAGEKLFF. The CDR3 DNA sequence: TGTGCCAGCTCACCTAAACAGGGGGCAGGTGAAAAACTGTTTTTT.

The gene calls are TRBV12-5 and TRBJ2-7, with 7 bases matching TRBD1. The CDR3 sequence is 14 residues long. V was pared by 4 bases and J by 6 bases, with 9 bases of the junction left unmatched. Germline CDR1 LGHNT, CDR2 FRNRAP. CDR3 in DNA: TGTGCTAGTGGTTCGGGACAGCGCCTATCCGAGCAGTACTTC. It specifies CASGSGQRLSEQYF.

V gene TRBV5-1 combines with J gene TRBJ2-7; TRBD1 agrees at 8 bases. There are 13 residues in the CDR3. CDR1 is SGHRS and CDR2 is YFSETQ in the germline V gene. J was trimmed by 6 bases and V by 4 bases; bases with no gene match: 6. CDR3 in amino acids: CASSADRALEQYF. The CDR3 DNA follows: TGCGCCAGCAGCGCGGACAGGGCACTCGAGCAGTACTTC. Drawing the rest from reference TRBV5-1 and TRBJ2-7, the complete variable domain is KAGVTQTPRYLIKTRGQQVTLSCSPISGHRSVSWYQQTPGQGLQFLFEYFSETQRNKGNFPGRFSGRQFSNSRSEMNVSTLELGDSALYLCASSADRALEQYFGPGTRLTVT.

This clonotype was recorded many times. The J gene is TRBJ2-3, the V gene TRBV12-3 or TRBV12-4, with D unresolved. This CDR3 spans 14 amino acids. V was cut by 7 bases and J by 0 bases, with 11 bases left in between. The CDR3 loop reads CASTPGHSTDTQYF. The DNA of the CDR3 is TGTGCCAGCACCCCCGGTCACAGCACAGATACGCAGTATTTT.

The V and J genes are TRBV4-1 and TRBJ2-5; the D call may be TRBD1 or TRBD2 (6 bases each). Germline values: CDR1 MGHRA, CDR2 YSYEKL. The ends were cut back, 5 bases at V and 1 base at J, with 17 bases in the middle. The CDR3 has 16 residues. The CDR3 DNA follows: TGCGCCAGCAGCACACCAGTTACGGGGGCCCAAGAGACCCAGTACTTC. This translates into CASSTPVTGAQETQYF.

CDR3 DNA: TGTGCCAGCAGTGCCCAGACAGCTAATCAGCCCCAGCATTTT. As protein: CASSAQTANQPQHF. The chain recombines TRBV6-1 with TRBJ1-5, with D perhaps matching TRBD1 (5 bases). In germline, CDR1 is MNHNS, CDR2 SASEGT. The CDR3 is 14 residues long. V lost 4 bases to trimming and J lost 4 bases, with 11 bases between them.

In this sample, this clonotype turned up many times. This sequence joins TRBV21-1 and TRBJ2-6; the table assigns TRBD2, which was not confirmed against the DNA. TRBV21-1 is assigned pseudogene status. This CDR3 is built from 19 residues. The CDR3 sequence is CASSKGSGFGEFGANVLTF. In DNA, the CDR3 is TGTGCCAGCAGCAAAGGTTCGGGGTTCGGGGAGTTCGGGGCCAACGTCCTGACTTTC.

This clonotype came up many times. CDR3: CASRNGQGNQPQHF. The CDR3 coding sequence is TGTGCCAGCAGAAACGGACAGGGCAATCAGCCCCAGCATTTT. The chain uses TRBV6-2 or TRBV6-3 and TRBJ1-5; 7 bases fit TRBD1. This CDR3 contains 14 residues. From germline, CDR1 is MNHEY and CDR2 SVGEGT. V was clipped by 6 bases and J by 2 bases; unmatched bases: 4.

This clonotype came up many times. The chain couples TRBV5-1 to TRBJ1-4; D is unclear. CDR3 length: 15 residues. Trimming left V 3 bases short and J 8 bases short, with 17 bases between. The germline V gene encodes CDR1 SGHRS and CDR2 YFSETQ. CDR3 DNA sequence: TGCGCCAGCAGCTCGTCCGGGATCGGTGGGGAAAAACTGTTTTTT. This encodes CASSSSGIGGEKLFF.

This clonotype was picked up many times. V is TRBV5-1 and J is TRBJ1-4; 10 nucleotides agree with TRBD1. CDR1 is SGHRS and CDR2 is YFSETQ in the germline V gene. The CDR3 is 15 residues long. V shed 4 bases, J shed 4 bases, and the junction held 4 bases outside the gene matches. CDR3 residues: CASSPRTGGNEKLFF. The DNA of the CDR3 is TGCGCCAGCAGCCCGCGGACAGGGGGTAATGAAAAACTGTTTTTT.

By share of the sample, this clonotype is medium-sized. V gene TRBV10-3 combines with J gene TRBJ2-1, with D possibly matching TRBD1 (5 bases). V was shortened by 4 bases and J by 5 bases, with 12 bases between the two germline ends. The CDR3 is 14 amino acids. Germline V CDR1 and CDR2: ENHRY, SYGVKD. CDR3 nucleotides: TGTGCCATCAGTGTGCAGGGTAAACACAATGAGCAGTTCTTC. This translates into CAISVQGKHNEQFF.

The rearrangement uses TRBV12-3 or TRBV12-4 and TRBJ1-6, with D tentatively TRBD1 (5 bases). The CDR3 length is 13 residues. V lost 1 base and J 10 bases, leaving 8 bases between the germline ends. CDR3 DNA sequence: TGTGCCAGCAGTTTAGTGGGGGGATCACCCCTCCACTTT. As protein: CASSLVGGSPLHF.

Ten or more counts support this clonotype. This CDR3 reads CASSNGVYEQYF. The CDR3 DNA sequence: TGTGCCAGCAGTAACGGAGTCTACGAGCAGTACTTC. The chain couples TRBV12-3 or TRBV12-4 to TRBJ2-7; no firm D call. The CDR3 runs to 12 residues. Between the trimmed V and J ends, which lost 5 bases and 3 bases, there was a span of 8 bases.

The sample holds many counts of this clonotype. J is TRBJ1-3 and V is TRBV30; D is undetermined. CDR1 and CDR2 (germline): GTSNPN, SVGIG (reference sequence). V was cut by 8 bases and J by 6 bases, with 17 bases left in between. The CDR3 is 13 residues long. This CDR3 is CAQMRGSENTIYF. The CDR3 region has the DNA TGTGCCCAGATGCGGGGAAGTGAAAACACCATATATTTT.